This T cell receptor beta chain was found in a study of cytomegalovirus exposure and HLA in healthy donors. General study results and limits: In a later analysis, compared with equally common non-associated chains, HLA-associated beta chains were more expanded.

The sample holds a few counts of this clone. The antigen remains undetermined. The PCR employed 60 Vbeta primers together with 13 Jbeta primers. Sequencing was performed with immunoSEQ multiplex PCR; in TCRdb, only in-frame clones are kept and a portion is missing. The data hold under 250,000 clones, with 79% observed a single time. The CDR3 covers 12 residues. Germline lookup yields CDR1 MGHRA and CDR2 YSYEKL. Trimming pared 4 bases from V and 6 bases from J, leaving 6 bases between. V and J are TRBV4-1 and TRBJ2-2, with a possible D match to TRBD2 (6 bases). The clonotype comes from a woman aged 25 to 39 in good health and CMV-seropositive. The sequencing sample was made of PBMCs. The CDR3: CASSPGAGELFF. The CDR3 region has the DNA TGCGCCAGCAGCCCGGGGGCCGGGGAGCTGTTTTTT.